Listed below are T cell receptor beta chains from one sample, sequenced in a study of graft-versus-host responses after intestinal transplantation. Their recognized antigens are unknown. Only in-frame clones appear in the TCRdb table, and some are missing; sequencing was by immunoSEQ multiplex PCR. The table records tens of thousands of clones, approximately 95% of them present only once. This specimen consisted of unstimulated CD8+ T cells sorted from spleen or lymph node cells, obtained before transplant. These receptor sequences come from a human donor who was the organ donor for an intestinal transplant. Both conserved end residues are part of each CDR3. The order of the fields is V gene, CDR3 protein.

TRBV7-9	CASSSQAGEGQETQYF
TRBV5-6	CASSFYSDEQFF
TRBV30	CAWSATWGADTQYF
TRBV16	CASSQSEIESHTEAFF
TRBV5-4	CASSSKTGSHTEAFF
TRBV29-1	CSGLWGNTEAFF
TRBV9	CASSVGGDEKLFF
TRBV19	CASSIEGDEQFF
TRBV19	CASSPSGIYEQYF
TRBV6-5	CASSYFAGGPYEQFF
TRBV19	CASSPGTGDIQYF
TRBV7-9	CASSAPDSSGNTIYF
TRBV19	CASSPQGWSQPQHF
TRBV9	CASSVVIGQNTGELFF
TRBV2	CASTGRVDEQFF
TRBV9	CASSPWTGDSGNTIYF
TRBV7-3	CASSLDKNSPLHF
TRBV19	CASRDRGTGELFF
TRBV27	CASSYRRFSYEQYF
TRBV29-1	CSVDLVFGTGGYGYTF
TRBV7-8	CASSMVDRGDNEQFF
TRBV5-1	CASSFGWEWRGHEQYF
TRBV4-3	CASSRQTRTGGTDTQYF
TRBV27	CASSLRGSYEQYF
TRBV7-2	CASRQPFIAGVADTQYF
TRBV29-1	CSVEGKGRTYEQYF
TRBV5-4	CASSSGGGGYEQYF
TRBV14	CATPLSPRTGGLGYQPQHF
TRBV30	CAWSKDRGRAFF
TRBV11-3	CASSLGYSDTQYF
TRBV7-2	CASSSGGSSYEQYF
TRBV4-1	CASSQEAGSREQFF
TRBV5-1	CASSLEDSSTDTQYF
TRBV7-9	CASSKRAGRWVTEAFF
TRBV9	CASGVGGEAEAFF
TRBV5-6	CASSLYLEQGLGSPLHF
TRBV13	CASSSAGTSGGVTDTQYF
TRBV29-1	CSVEDAESNQETQYF
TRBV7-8	CASREGRNNEQFF
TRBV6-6	CASRDRALSNEQYF
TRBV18	CASSYGDKYEQYF
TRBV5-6	CASSHLGAFWNSPLHF
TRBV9	CASSDPHAGVADTQYF
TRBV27	CASSLDRGGGELFF
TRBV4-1	CASSYRDRGHEQYF
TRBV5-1	CASSLGVTGSDTIYF
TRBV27	CASSSGTGSLLSYEQYF
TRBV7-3	CASSGDYHTQYF
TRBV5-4	CASSYFRGARETQYF
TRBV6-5	CASSCGPASLAYEQYF
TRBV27	CASSSLTGAYGYTF
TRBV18	CASSLRLRDKASYEQYF
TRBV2	CASSGAIYEKLFF